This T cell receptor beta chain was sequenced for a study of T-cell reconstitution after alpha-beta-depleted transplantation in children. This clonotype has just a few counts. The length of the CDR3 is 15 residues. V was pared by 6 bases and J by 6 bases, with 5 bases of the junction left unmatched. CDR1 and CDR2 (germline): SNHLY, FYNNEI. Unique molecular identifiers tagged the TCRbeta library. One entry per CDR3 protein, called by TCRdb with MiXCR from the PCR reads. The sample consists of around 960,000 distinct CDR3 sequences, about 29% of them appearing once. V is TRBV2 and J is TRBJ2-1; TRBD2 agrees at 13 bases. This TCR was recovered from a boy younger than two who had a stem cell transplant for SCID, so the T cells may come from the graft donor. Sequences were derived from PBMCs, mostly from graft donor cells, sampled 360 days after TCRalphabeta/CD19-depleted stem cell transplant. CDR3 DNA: TGTGCCAGCAGGACCGGGACTAGCGGGGCCAATGAGCAGTTCTTC. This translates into CASRTGTSGANEQFF. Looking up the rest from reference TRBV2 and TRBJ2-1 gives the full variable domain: EPEVTQTPSHQVTQMGQEVILRCVPISNHLYFYWYRQILGQKVEFLVSFYNNEISEKSEIFDDQFSVERPDGSNFTLKIRSTKLEDSAMYFCASRTGTSGANEQFFGPGTRLTVL.